The rows below give T cell receptor beta chains drawn from one sample of a study of T cell responses to AZD1222 COVID-19 vaccine. TCRdb keeps only in-frame clones here, not all; method: immunoSEQ multiplex PCR. The data hold roughly 70,000 clones, with 88% observed a single time. Material: peripheral blood, obtained 28 days after the second dose of the MenACWY control vaccine. The origin of the receptors is an adult who received the MenACWY meningococcal vaccine as a control. Both conserved end residues are part of each CDR3. D genes are given only for firm matches. The listing skips clone size in some rows; elsewhere it reads once, few, many or a size class.

v_call	clone_size	j_call	d_call	cdr3_aa	cdr3_nt
TRBV6-1	NA	TRBJ1-5	TRBD1	CASSERDRGERPQHF	TGTGCCAGCAGTGAACGGGACAGGGGAGAACGGCCCCAGCATTTT
TRBV5-8	NA	TRBJ2-5	NA	CASSSDGGTQYF	TGTGCCAGCAGCTCGGACGGTGGAACCCAGTACTTC
TRBV12-3/TRBV12-4	NA	TRBJ2-7	NA	CASSFPGKGEQYF	TGTGCCAGCAGTTTCCCAGGGAAAGGCGAGCAGTACTTC
TRBV2	NA	TRBJ1-4	TRBD1	CASSVGQTVRKLFF	TGTGCCAGCAGTGTGGGACAGACTGTACGAAAACTGTTTTTT
TRBV15	NA	TRBJ1-6	NA	CAARDDYNSPLHF	TGTGCCGCTCGGGACGATTATAATTCACCCCTCCACTTT
TRBV4-1	NA	TRBJ2-7	NA	CASSQLSQQYF	TGCGCCAGCAGCCAGTTGAGCCAGCAGTACTTC
TRBV6-1	NA	TRBJ2-7	NA	CASSETPNLVSSYEQYF	TGTGCCAGCAGTGAAACCCCAAACCTGGTAAGCTCCTACGAGCAGTACTTC
TRBV2	NA	TRBJ2-2	TRBD1	CASSQGVQGAGELFF	TGTGCCAGCAGCCAAGGGGTACAGGGGGCGGGGGAGCTGTTTTTT
TRBV7-2	NA	TRBJ2-7	TRBD2	CASSPILAGASYEQYF	TGTGCCAGCAGCCCCATACTAGCGGGAGCCTCCTACGAGCAGTACTTC
TRBV27	NA	TRBJ2-3	NA	CASSFGPSRGGTDTQYF	TGTGCCAGCAGTTTCGGGCCTTCGAGGGGCGGGACAGATACGCAGTATTTT
TRBV29-1	NA	TRBJ2-7	NA	CSVGAGREQYF	TGCAGCGTTGGGGCAGGGCGCGAGCAGTACTTC
TRBV19	NA	TRBJ1-1	NA	CASNSGFTEAFF	TGTGCCAGTAACTCGGGCTTCACTGAAGCTTTCTTT
TRBV7-9	NA	TRBJ1-6	TRBD1	CASSLEGGQGSSPLHF	TGTGCCAGCAGCTTAGAGGGGGGACAGGGGAGTTCACCCCTCCACTTT
TRBV5-1	NA	TRBJ1-1	NA	CASSLRGVMNTEAFF	TGCGCCAGCAGCTTAAGAGGCGTCATGAACACTGAAGCTTTCTTT
TRBV7-9	NA	TRBJ1-6	TRBD1	CASTALQGAGSPLHF	TGTGCCAGCACCGCCCTGCAGGGGGCGGGTTCACCCCTCCACTTT
TRBV5-4	NA	TRBJ2-7	NA	CASSLGQSDEQYF	TGTGCCAGCAGCTTGGGGCAAAGCGACGAGCAGTACTTC
TRBV9	NA	TRBJ2-1	TRBD2	CASSPTSGSNEQFF	TGTGCCAGCAGCCCGACTAGCGGGAGTAATGAGCAGTTCTTC
TRBV4-2	NA	TRBJ1-3	NA	CASSQEPVSGNTIYF	TGTGCCAGCAGCCAGGAGCCGGTCTCTGGAAACACCATATATTTT
TRBV5-6	NA	TRBJ1-5	NA	CASSLGVGAGAQHF	TGTGCCAGCAGCTTGGGGGTTGGTGCTGGGGCCCAGCATTTT
TRBV7-9	NA	TRBJ1-2	NA	CASSTYPNRANYGYTF	TGTGCCAGCAGCACTTACCCCAACAGAGCTAACTATGGCTACACCTTC
TRBV28	NA	TRBJ2-7	NA	CASSLYGQGNSYEQYF	TGTGCCAGCAGTTTATACGGGCAAGGGAATTCCTACGAGCAGTACTTC
TRBV19	NA	TRBJ2-7	NA	CASSIDYGRSYEQYF	TGTGCCAGTAGTATAGATTACGGCCGTTCCTACGAGCAGTACTTC
TRBV19	NA	TRBJ2-3	NA	CASSIDMGGPGDTQYF	TGTGCCAGTAGTATAGATATGGGGGGGCCGGGAGATACGCAGTATTTT
TRBV5-4	NA	TRBJ2-3	TRBD2	CASSLQLAGGRRMQYF	TGTGCCAGCAGCTTACAACTAGCGGGGGGCCGCCGTATGCAGTATTTT
TRBV9	once	TRBJ2-3	NA	CASSVEGGITDTQYF	TGTGCCAGCAGCGTAGAAGGGGGGATCACAGATACGCAGTATTTT
TRBV7-2	NA	TRBJ2-5	NA	CASSLAGGVQETQYF	TGTGCCAGCAGCTTAGCGGGCGGGGTCCAAGAGACCCAGTACTTC
TRBV19	once	TRBJ2-7	NA	CASSILPGQGNDYEQYF	TGTGCCAGTAGTATCTTGCCGGGACAAGGGAATGATTACGAGCAGTACTTC
TRBV6-9	NA	TRBJ1-2	TRBD1	CASNFGQGAGYTF	TGTGCCAGCAACTTCGGACAGGGGGCTGGCTACACCTTC
TRBV28	NA	TRBJ2-3	NA	CASSEHTTYTDTQYF	TGTGCCAGCAGTGAGCACACTACCTACACAGATACGCAGTATTTT
TRBV11-3	NA	TRBJ2-3	TRBD2	CASSLGTGGMDTQYF	TGTGCCAGCAGCTTAGGTACGGGAGGGATGGATACGCAGTATTTT
TRBV27	NA	TRBJ2-2	TRBD2	CASSLKGSGGSAGELFF	TGTGCCAGCAGTTTAAAAGGTAGCGGGGGGTCCGCCGGGGAGCTGTTTTTT
TRBV5-5	NA	TRBJ2-7	NA	CATQGGGSYEQYF	TGTGCCACCCAGGGGGGGGGATCCTACGAGCAGTACTTC
TRBV6-2/TRBV6-3	NA	TRBJ2-1	NA	CASSYAGNEQFF	TGTGCCAGCAGTTACGCCGGTAATGAGCAGTTCTTC
TRBV6-5	NA	TRBJ1-2	NA	CASRRNQDNYGYTF	TGTGCCAGCAGACGAAACCAGGATAACTATGGCTACACCTTC
TRBV7-9	NA	TRBJ2-2	NA	CASSYVGPGELFF	TGTGCCAGCAGCTATGTCGGTCCCGGGGAGCTGTTTTTT
TRBV6-6	NA	TRBJ1-2	NA	CASSYSGGATLGYTF	TGTGCCAGCAGTTACTCTGGGGGGGCCACCCTAGGCTACACCTTC
TRBV7-6	NA	TRBJ2-2	TRBD1	CASSLVGVGQGSGELFF	TGTGCCAGCAGCTTAGTCGGAGTTGGACAGGGGTCCGGGGAGCTGTTTTTT
TRBV7-9	once	TRBJ1-2	NA	CASSGVMGRGYTF	TGTGCCAGCAGCGGGGTTATGGGTCGCGGCTACACCTTC
TRBV9	NA	TRBJ2-2	NA	CASSAVTDTGELFF	TGTGCCAGCAGCGCCGTAACAGACACCGGGGAGCTGTTTTTT
TRBV4-2	NA	TRBJ2-7	NA	CASSQGPASYEQYF	TGTGCCAGCAGCCAAGGACCCGCTAGCTACGAGCAGTACTTC
TRBV9	NA	TRBJ1-6	NA	CASILNSPLHF	TGTGCCAGCATCCTAAATTCACCCCTCCACTTT